Below, one T cell receptor (beta chain) is given with its context. The antigen this receptor binds is unknown. No much larger clonotype is one base removed from it; base qualities were not supplied. CDR1 and CDR2, per the germline V gene, are SGHRS and YFSETQ. Trimming costs V 7 bases and J 0 bases, and their ends lie 11 bases apart. The CDR3 runs 15 amino acids, cysteine and phenylalanine included. The CDR3 DNA has 45 bases and is translated from base 1. The data were obtained in a study of CD8+ T cells in alopecia areata (dated by TCRdb to 2016 to 2018). About the study as a whole: Treated patients were enrolled in an open-label pilot trial of oral tofacitinib, 5 to 10 mg twice daily, for moderate-to-severe alopecia areata. Tofacitinib was given for 6 to 18 months, followed by 6 months of follow-up off drug to assess delayed response and recurrence. The SALT score, which quantifies the percentage of affected scalp surface area, was used to measure disease severity in treated patients. The study used high-throughput TCRbeta sequencing to examine T cell clonal expansion in alopecia areata, in both the C3H/HeJ mouse model and human patients. Human TCRbeta sequencing covered scalp tissue and sorted CD4+ and CD8+ peripheral blood T cells from patchy and totalis/universalis alopecia areata patients and healthy controls. Patients on tofacitinib were biopsied at baseline and after 4 and 24 weeks of treatment, and several of the patients also had a later scalp biopsy. Scalp clonality was compared among normal scalp (n=4), patchy alopecia areata scalp (n=8), and alopecia totalis/universalis scalp (n=8). RNA was extracted with the PAXgene miRNA kit for fixed scalp, the miRNeasy kit for PBMCs, and the RNeasy kit for mouse skin. immunoSEQ multiplex PCR using 35 Vbeta forward primers and 13 Jbeta reverse primers was used to amplify TCRbeta CDR3 regions. Points the paper makes about the study in general: Compared with normal scalp, lesional scalp had higher clonality and more expanded CD8+ clones, particularly in alopecia totalis/universalis, a pattern that suggests antigenic drive. TCR sequences shared between patients were less clear than in mice, possibly partly because of HLA diversity in the patient population. Scalp clonality and the number of expanded CD8+ clones among the top 100 scalp clones were significantly decreased by tofacitinib. Because the treated cohort was small and had only one nonresponder, larger studies are needed to examine links between baseline CD8+ expansion and response. Many expanded lesional clones persisted in scalp and blood during tofacitinib treatment, which may partly explain relapse after stopping treatment. Resident alphabeta T cells in normal human skin are also sequenced, complicating scalp TCR repertoire analysis, unlike mouse skin dominated by gammadelta T cells.

The method behind the library was the immunoSEQ multiplex PCR assay. To provide template for TCR sequencing, every sample had RNA extracted and reverse transcribed into cDNA. First-strand cDNA was synthesized using SuperScript III with a 2:1 mix of oligo-dT and random hexamers. A synthetic immune receptor repertoire was used to measure amplification bias, and any remaining bias was corrected computationally. In the paper's pipeline: Raw reads were preprocessed to remove errors, and CDR3 was defined by IMGT conventions from the conserved cysteine to phenylalanine. Clonality was computed as 1 minus the Shannon entropy, with the entropy normalized by log2 of the number of productive unique TCRs. CD4 or CD8 identity of scalp clones was inferred by cross-referencing scalp TCRbeta sequences with sorted blood CD4 and CD8 repertoires. TCRdb limited this immuneACCESS table to in-frame rearrangements with V and J called. A share of clones is missing; checked studies link under half to unresolved V genes, and the rest is unexplained. V, J and clone size reflect that table, while D and trimming were determined from the DNA. Within this sample are over 100,000 clones, with around 53% of them counted one time only. In total, the top ten clones hold roughly 0.5% of the sample.

What the time point label conveys for this sample: about 4 weeks on oral tofacitinib. This specimen's treatment or condition label, per the study, means: oral pan-JAK inhibitor, 5-10 mg twice daily. Lesional scalp punch biopsies and peripheral blood were collected from alopecia areata patients. PBMCs were isolated by density centrifugation and stained for CD3, CD4 and CD8, after which CD4+ and CD8+ T cells were sorted on a FACSAria. The sample consisted of CD4+ T cells sorted from blood, taken at week 4, from a patient treated with tofacitinib. This clonotype was sampled from a human donor with alopecia areata. The rearranged chain carries TRBV5-1 and TRBJ2-6; a tentative D match to TRBD2 spans 5 bases. The bases read TGCGCCAGCGGACTCAGGACCTCTGGGGCCAACGTCCTGACTTTC. Its protein product is CASGLRTSGANVLTF.